Presented here are 8 T cell receptor beta chains from one specimen sequenced in a study of T cells of healthy individuals. Each CDR3 protein is one row after TCRdb ran MiXCR on the 5' RACE reads. The sample holds more than 60,000 distinct CDR3 sequences, 15% to 20% seen once. The receptors stem from a human donor in good health.

This clonotype has more than one count but fewer than ten. The chain is built from TRBV27 and TRBJ1-5; 7 bases match TRBD1. The CDR3 is made up of 13 amino acids. The germline V gene has CDR1 MNHEY and CDR2 SMNVEV (reference sequence). The junction had 9 bases not matched to a gene; V was cut back by 7 bases and J by 9 bases. The CDR3 sequence: CASMPDRLSPQHF. CDR3 in DNA: TGTGCCAGCATGCCGGACAGGCTGTCGCCCCAGCATTTT.

V gene TRBV6-5 combines with J gene TRBJ1-1; D gene uncertain. Germline values: CDR1 MNHEY, CDR2 SVGAGI. There are 12 residues in the CDR3. Trimming took 0 bases from V and 3 from J, leaving 2 bases between them. CDR3 coding DNA: TGTGCCAGCAGTTACTCAGACACTGAAGCTTTCTTT. This codes for CASSYSDTEAFF.

There are many counts of this clonotype. V and J are TRBV6-6 and TRBJ2-2, with TRBD1 identical over 8 bases. The germline CDR1 and CDR2 sequences are MNHNY and SVGAGI (reference sequence). The V gene end was trimmed by 6 bases and the J gene end by 6 bases; junction bases not matched to a gene: 9. This CDR3 contains 15 residues. The CDR3 bases are TGTGCCAGCAGCCAAAACAGGGGGAAGGCCGGGGAGCTGTTTTTT. It translates to CASSQNRGKAGELFF.

V gene TRBV5-1 combines with J gene TRBJ2-7; weak D call: TRBD2 (7 bases). The CDR3 spans 15 residues. Germline loops: CDR1 SGHRS, CDR2 YFSETQ. Trimming cost V 0 bases and J 2 bases, with 12 bases left between them. The CDR3 nucleotides are TGCGCCAGCAGCTTGGTTGCGGGGGCCGCCTACGAGCAGTACTTC. It codes for CASSLVAGAAYEQYF.

This clonotype was detected many times. The chain links TRBV6-5 to TRBJ1-4, with D maybe TRBD1 (6 bases). There are 13 residues in the CDR3. The germline V and J ends were trimmed by 6 bases and 2 bases, with 7 bases remaining between them. Per the germline V gene, CDR1 is MNHEY and CDR2 is SVGAGI. CDR3 protein: CASRDRTNEKLFF. The CDR3 DNA is TGTGCCAGCAGAGACAGGACTAATGAAAAACTGTTTTTT.

Concerning this clonotype itself: A junction end diverges from the germline sequence, so it may reflect a read error. The V call is TRBV7-3, the J call TRBJ2-5, with D perhaps given as TRBD1 or TRBD2 (6 bases each). The length of the CDR3 is 13 residues. Per the germline V gene, CDR1 is SGHTA and CDR2 is FQGTGA. CDR3 DNA: TGTGCCAGCAGCTTACAAGAAGGGGGGACCAAGTACTTC. Translation: CASSLQEGGTKYF.

This clonotype has only a few counts. The rearrangement links TRBV6-2 or TRBV6-3 to TRBJ2-3; a possible D gene is TRBD1 (6 bases). This CDR3 has 13 residues. Trimming cost V 6 bases and J 6 bases, with 13 bases left between them. The germline V gene encodes CDR1 MNHEY and CDR2 SVGEGT. The chain's CDR3 is CASRPTGTDTQYF. The CDR3 DNA reads as TGTGCCAGCAGACCTACAGGGACCGATACGCAGTATTTT.

The genes are TRBV21-1 and TRBJ2-7; the DNA was not used to check the table's D call, TRBD1. TRBV21-1 is a pseudogene locus. The CDR3 is made up of 16 amino acids. DNA of the CDR3: TGTGCCAGCAGCACGCAGGGACAGCCATTAGGGTACGAGCAGTACTTC. Residues: CASSTQGQPLGYEQYF.